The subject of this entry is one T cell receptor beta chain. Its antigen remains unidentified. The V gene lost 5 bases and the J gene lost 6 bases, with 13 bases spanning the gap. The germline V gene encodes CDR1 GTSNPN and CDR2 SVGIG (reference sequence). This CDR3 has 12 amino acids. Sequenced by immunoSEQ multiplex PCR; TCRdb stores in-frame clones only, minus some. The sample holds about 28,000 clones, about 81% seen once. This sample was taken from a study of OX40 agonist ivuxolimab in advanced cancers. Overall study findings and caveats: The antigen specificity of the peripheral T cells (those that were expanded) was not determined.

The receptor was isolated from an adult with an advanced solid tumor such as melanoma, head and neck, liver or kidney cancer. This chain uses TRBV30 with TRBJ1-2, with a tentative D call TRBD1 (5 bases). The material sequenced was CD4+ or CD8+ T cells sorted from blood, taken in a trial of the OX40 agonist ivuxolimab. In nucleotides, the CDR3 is TGTGCCTGGGAGGGTCTGGGGGATGGCTACACCTTC. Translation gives CAWEGLGDGYTF.